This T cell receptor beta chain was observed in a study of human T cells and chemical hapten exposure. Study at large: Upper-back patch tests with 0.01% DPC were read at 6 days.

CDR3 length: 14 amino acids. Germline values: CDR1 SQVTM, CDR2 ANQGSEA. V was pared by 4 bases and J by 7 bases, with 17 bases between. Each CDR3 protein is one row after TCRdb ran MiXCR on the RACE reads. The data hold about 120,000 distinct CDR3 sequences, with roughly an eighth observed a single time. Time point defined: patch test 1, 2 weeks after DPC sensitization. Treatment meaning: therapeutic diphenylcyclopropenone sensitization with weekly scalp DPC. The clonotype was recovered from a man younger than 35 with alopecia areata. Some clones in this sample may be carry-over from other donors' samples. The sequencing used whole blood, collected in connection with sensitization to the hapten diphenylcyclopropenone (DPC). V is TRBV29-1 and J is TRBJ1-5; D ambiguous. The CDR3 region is CSVGEEHPGQPQHF. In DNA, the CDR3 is TGCAGCGTTGGGGAAGAGCACCCGGGGCAGCCCCAGCATTTT.